This T cell receptor beta chain comes out of a study of blood T cells in healthy people across ages. The study, taken as a whole, reports: Leaving the PBMCs unsorted stopped any conclusive comparison of naive versus antigen-experienced cells.

Combining a sample-barcoded 5' primer with a J-beta primer mix, a second PCR ran for roughly 7 to 11 cycles. The template-switch adaptor was a 5' adaptor with 12 random nucleotides. It tagged each cDNA molecule. TCRdb re-called the 5' RACE reads through MiXCR, storing one row per CDR3 protein. The table has more than 1,400,000 distinct CDR3 sequences, 35% to 45% seen once. Concerning this clonotype: Its antigen remains unidentified.

Sample donors were healthy Caucasian individuals that came from Russia, aged 6 to 90. Roughly 9.2 milliliters was the volume of peripheral blood drawn from each donor. CDR3 length: 14 amino acids. V lost 8 bases and J 2 bases, leaving 17 bases between the germline ends. CDR1 and CDR2 from the germline V gene are SQVTM and ANQGSEA. The sequence derives from a woman aged 18-29 years in good health. V and J are TRBV29-1 and TRBJ2-3; D is unresolved. The specimen was blood. CDR3 region: CSSRTSALTDTQYF. CDR3 bases: TGCAGCTCTCGTACCAGCGCTCTCACAGATACGCAGTATTTT.